This TCR beta chain was recovered during a study of tissue T cells after allogeneic stem cell transplantation. By sample share, this clone is medium-sized. Genes and germline come from the mouse. The read terminates 1 residue ahead of where the CDR3 ends, so the germline J gene completes it. The V end was cut by 0 bases, the J end by 1 base, with 8 bases between. The CDR3 is made up of 15 amino acids. CDR1 LGHNA and CDR2 YNLKQL come from the germline V gene (reference sequence). Time point meaning: mouse harvest day 14 after allogeneic transplant. Mouse grafts combined 10^7 T-cell-depleted bone marrow cells with 10^6 splenic CD5+ T cells. Tissues came from B6→BALB/c major-mismatch GVHD mice at day 7 or 14. Produced via immunoSEQ multiplex PCR; TCRdb's table is partial and in-frame only. This sample has roughly 8,100 clones, with 36% found just once.

This TCR derives from a female BALB/c mouse given C57BL/6 T cells with graft-versus-host disease after an allogeneic hematopoietic cell transplant. The chain has TRBV5 and TRBJ2-4, with TRBD2 as a possible D gene (6 bases). The specimen sequenced was skin. CDR3 region: CASSQDRGGQNTLYF. The sequenced part of the CDR3 DNA is TGTGCCAGCAGCCAAGATCGGGGGGGTCAAAACACCTTGTAC.